The next 4 T cell receptor beta chains were all read from a single sample in a study of T cells after yellow fever vaccination. TCRdb processed the 5' RACE reads anew with MiXCR; each CDR3 protein has one entry. The sample has about 74,000 distinct CDR3 sequences, around 6.9% seen once; the top ten hold about 32%. The material was CD8+ T cells sorted from PBMCs, obtained around 5 days after the first yellow fever vaccination. Receptors originate from a man younger than 30 who received the YFV17D yellow fever vaccine.

The sample holds many counts of this clonotype. The chain employs TRBV28 and TRBJ2-2; 12 bases fit TRBD1. The CDR3 is 18 amino acids. Germline CDR1 is MDHEN and CDR2 is SYDVKM. The J segment lost 6 bases and the V segment lost 4 bases, leaving 12 bases of the junction unmatched. CDR3: CASSSHRDRGPEPGELFF. In DNA, the CDR3 is TGTGCCAGCAGTTCCCACCGGGACAGGGGGCCTGAACCCGGGGAGCTGTTTTTT.

About this clonotype: This may be a read error: a much more frequent sequence differs by one nucleotide. CDR3 DNA: TGTGCCAGCAGTTTTTGGGGCGATAAGCAGTATTTT. It codes for CASSFWGDKQYF. V usage is TRBV28 and J usage is TRBJ2-3, with TRBD1 as a possible D gene (5 bases). This CDR3 is 12 amino acids long. Germline V gene lookup returns CDR1 MDHEN and CDR2 SYDVKM.

Only a few counts were recorded for this clonotype. The gene calls are TRBV7-9 and TRBJ2-7, with D possibly matching TRBD2 (5 bases). Trimming took off 4 bases at V and 1 base at J, with 17 bases between the two ends. CDR3 size: 16 residues. Germline assignment: CDR1 SEHNR and CDR2 FQNEAQ (reference sequence). The CDR3 region has the DNA TGTGCCAGCAGCTATCTCGCCGGGGAAGGGTCCTACGAGCAGTACTTC. Protein product: CASSYLAGEGSYEQYF.

This clonotype occurred many times. This rearrangement joins TRBV7-2 to TRBJ2-7; no definite D call. CDR1 is SGHTA and CDR2 is FQGNSA in the germline V gene. Trimming shortened V by 0 bases and J by 0 bases, and 6 bases separated the two germline ends. This CDR3 contains 14 residues. CDR3 in amino acids: CASSLAGPSYEQYF. The DNA for the CDR3 is TGTGCCAGCAGCTTAGCCGGGCCCTCCTACGAGCAGTACTTC. The variable domain in full, with the rest retrieved from reference TRBV7-2 and TRBJ2-7, is GAGVSQSPSNKVTEKGKDVELRCDPISGHTALYWYRQSLGQGLEFLIYFQGNSAPDKSGLPSDRFSAERTGGSVSTLTIQRTQQEDSAVYLCASSLAGPSYEQYFGPGTRLTVT.